The subject of this entry is one TCR beta chain. The sample comes from a study of blood T cell repertoires in COVID-19. Study overall: Sites across the United States, Italy and Spain contributed samples from acute and convalescent COVID-19.

In the authors' workflow: Quantification of nucleated cells was approximated via reference gene primer amplification. The table came from immunoSEQ multiplex PCR; TCRdb's copy has only in-frame clones and leaves some out. V and J calls and clone size are copied from that table; D and trimming were computed from the DNA. The data show over 100,000 clones, 92% seen once. Seattle participants joined during active infection and were tracked over time. Germline V lookup: CDR1 ENHRY, CDR2 SYGVKD. The CDR3 extends over 14 amino acids. Trimming shortened V by 2 bases and J by 5 bases, and 12 bases separated the two germline ends.

The sequenced sample consisted of peripheral blood. The origin of this receptor is a woman aged 50 to 60 with COVID-19, enrolled during active disease. The chain is built from TRBV10-3 and TRBJ1-1; D remains unclear. CDR3 DNA: TGTGCCATCAGTGAGGCGGGCGGGCGTACTGAAGCTTTCTTT. Its protein is CAISEAGGRTEAFF.